This TCR beta chain was sequenced during a study of vaccination and CD4 T cells after COVID-19. Study-wide context: The post-COVID samples were taken a median around 100 days after diagnosis, anywhere from 35 to 161.

Trimming removed 1 base from V and 6 bases from J, with 9 bases in between. Per the germline V gene, CDR1 is SGHVS and CDR2 is FQNEAQ. CDR3 length equals 14 residues. With the Oncomine TCR Beta short-read assay, DNA from cultured CD4+ T cells was sequenced. TCRdb reprocessed the PCR reads with MiXCR, giving one entry per CDR3 protein. Of around 20,000 distinct CDR3 sequences listed, roughly 31% are singletons. In the case of this clonotype: Its specificity is not known.

Treatment specified: roughly 10-day PBMC culture with coronavirus spike peptide pools or control peptides (ViraFEST assay). This clonotype was obtained from a human donor with COVID-19. Sequencing was performed on cultured CD4+ T cells from blood. The chain combines TRBV7-8 with TRBJ2-2, with D possibly TRBD1 on 5 matching bases. The CDR3 DNA reads as TGTGCCAGCAGCTTAGTCCACAGGTCCGGGGAGCTGTTTTTT. Amino acid sequence: CASSLVHRSGELFF.